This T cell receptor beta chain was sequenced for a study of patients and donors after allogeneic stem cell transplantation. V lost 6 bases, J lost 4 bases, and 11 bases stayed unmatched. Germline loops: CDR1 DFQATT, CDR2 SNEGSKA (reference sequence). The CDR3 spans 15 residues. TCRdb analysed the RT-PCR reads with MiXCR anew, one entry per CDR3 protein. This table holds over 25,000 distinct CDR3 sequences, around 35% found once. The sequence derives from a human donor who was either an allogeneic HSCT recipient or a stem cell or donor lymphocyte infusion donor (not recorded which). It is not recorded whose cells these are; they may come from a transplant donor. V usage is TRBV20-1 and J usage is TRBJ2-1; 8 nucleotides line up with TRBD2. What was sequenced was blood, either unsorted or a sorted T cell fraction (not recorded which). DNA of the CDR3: TGCAGTGCCCAACCGGGACTAGTGAGATACAATGAGCAGTTCTTC. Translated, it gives CSAQPGLVRYNEQFF.